This is a list of T cell receptor beta chains from one sample in a study of identical twins. MiXCR, applied by TCRdb to the 5' RACE reads, yields one record per CDR3 protein. The repertoire holds around 230,000 distinct CDR3 sequences, about 6.7% seen once, with roughly 15% in the top ten. These same records also appear under a second study, on T cells expressing NK-cell markers.

The source material was CD8+ T cells sorted from blood. Receptors were obtained from a woman aged 18-30 years in good health. Each CDR3 is given with its conserved first and last residue.

TRBV14,CASSQPGRSGANVLTF
TRBV7-2,CASSTPGEETQYF
TRBV15,CATSIPQALHNEQFF
TRBV5-1,CASSLGFKPGEQYF
TRBV7-8,CASSHSPLERFTDTQYF
TRBV4-3,CASSQGLAVHEQYF
TRBV5-5,CASSLGGQGEQFF
TRBV7-9,CASSLAQTSGSFYEQFF
TRBV9,CASSVGSPDYEQYF
TRBV20-1,CSARALLGGYNEQFF
TRBV25-1,CASTPGRGFYGYTF
TRBV4-2,CASSLTAEGFNEQFF
TRBV12-3/TRBV12-4,CASQAGYQNQPQHF
TRBV6-1,CASRPDRNYGYTF
TRBV7-9,CAYSGIGANVLTF
TRBV10-3,CAISDKGPLWGYTF
TRBV4-3,CASSQDVGARGVKLFF
TRBV7-9,CASSFQAPWGYTF
TRBV2,CASRAGTGGPGELFF
TRBV4-3,CASSQGPQRVGEYTQYF
TRBV29-1,CSVEGSGDRTDTQYF
TRBV5-1,CASSPLGAGSYEQYF
TRBV12-3/TRBV12-4,CASSLRQGRGVNTEAFF
TRBV7-8,CASSWRFSAHTEAFF
TRBV7-9,CASSSSRGRESTDTQYF
TRBV30,CAWIPPTLGEQFF
TRBV30,CACDLGVSRTGELFF
TRBV7-8,CASSLNRVPYNSPLHF
TRBV28,CASSPRWEGPYNEQFF
TRBV5-6,CASSQGPYGYTF
TRBV7-9,CASSQLRQGKHTDTQYF
TRBV10-3,CAISEGRGHGNEQFF
TRBV9,CASSVAGIRGELFF
TRBV11-3,CASSPTNDRVSYEQYF
TRBV5-1,CASSFRGRTFLEMKTEAFF
TRBV4-1,CASSQDGTASSYEQYF
TRBV15,CATSRGGHSGANVLTF
TRBV5-1,CASSLGLGPGGYTF
TRBV5-6,CASSLVAGEASTEAFF
TRBV20-1,CSVPWGRSSDEQYF
TRBV6-2/TRBV6-3,CASSYSKDGRDSYEQYF
TRBV11-2,CASSLLSGRNVGELFF
TRBV29-1,CSVTGDRTEAFF
TRBV7-9,CASSLEVDYNEQFF
TRBV7-6,CASSQGLASNEQFF